This is a list of T cell receptor beta chains from one sample in a study of T cells after yellow fever vaccination. TCRdb independently ran MiXCR on the 5' RACE reads; one entry per CDR3 protein. The table has about 350,000 distinct CDR3 sequences, under 15% seen once. Sequencing was performed on CD4+ T cells sorted from PBMCs, taken 15 days after the yellow fever booster vaccination. The receptors shown here come from a man aged 18 to 30 who received the YFV17D yellow fever vaccine. Both conserved end residues are part of each CDR3. Fields, in order: J gene, V gene, CDR3 protein.

>TRBJ2-3|TRBV4-2
CASSQDPGGGRYTQYF
>TRBJ1-1|TRBV19
CASSIRQGTNTEAFF
>TRBJ1-1|TRBV28
CASSFQGGPEAFF
>TRBJ1-4|TRBV5-1
CASSLVGGAGEKLFF
>TRBJ1-2|TRBV4-3
CASSQDSRGGYTF
>TRBJ1-2|TRBV20-1
CSAGTGAPYGYTF
>TRBJ2-2|TRBV7-6
CASSLEGTSGGTSGELFF
>TRBJ1-6|TRBV7-9
CASSFADSPLHF
>TRBJ2-1|TRBV2
CASSEPGQGPFF
>TRBJ1-2|TRBV20-1
CSARARANYGYTF
>TRBJ1-4|TRBV7-8
CASSRGPPNEKLFF
>TRBJ1-2|TRBV18
CASSPRTGGLVDGYTF
>TRBJ2-5|TRBV7-8
CASSPRRIQETQYF
>TRBJ1-1|TRBV20-1
CSARDRVENTEAFF
>TRBJ2-5|TRBV3-1
CASSQGITSETQYF
>TRBJ1-1|TRBV29-1
CSVVSGLGKEAFF
>TRBJ1-1|TRBV20-1
CSARAGMDTEAFF
>TRBJ1-6|TRBV6-1
CASSEGHTNSPLHF
>TRBJ1-5|TRBV6-1
CASRTQGNQPQHF
>TRBJ2-5|TRBV18
CASSRMGTEETQYF
>TRBJ2-5|TRBV15
CATSRGGGGTETQYF
>TRBJ2-7|TRBV7-2
CASSFRRGVEQYF
>TRBJ1-2|TRBV18
CASSPPGAYYTF
>TRBJ1-5|TRBV7-9
CASSRGTEGPQHF
>TRBJ2-5|TRBV7-2
CASSLNRRGETQYF
>TRBJ1-4|TRBV5-1
CASSLDYNEKLFF
>TRBJ1-4|TRBV5-6
CASSFGTFATNEKLFF
>TRBJ2-1|TRBV3-1
CASSQEGRGEQFF
>TRBJ1-3|TRBV5-1
CASRATGDGNTIYF
>TRBJ2-3|TRBV27
CASSKSGLGTDTQYF
>TRBJ1-4|TRBV5-1
CASSSDILDSSPQKLFF
>TRBJ1-4|TRBV21-1
CASSKAAPAGGNEKLFF
>TRBJ2-1|TRBV24-1
CATSEPPADEQFF
>TRBJ2-7|TRBV5-1
CASSLGEGYEQYF
>TRBJ1-2|TRBV6-5
CASSYRGGQSLGYTF
>TRBJ1-2|TRBV7-2
CASSLDREGYGYTF
>TRBJ2-3|TRBV5-1
CASSPGLGQGADTQYF
>TRBJ1-6|TRBV6-2/TRBV6-3
CASRLRGFGSPLHF
>TRBJ1-5|TRBV20-1
CSASWQTNQPQHF
>TRBJ2-3|TRBV10-3
CAIRQSGTPPYF
>TRBJ1-5|TRBV6-1
CASSVGQAEGGQPQHF
>TRBJ2-4|TRBV11-2
CASSQENIQYF
>TRBJ2-5|TRBV7-9
CASSRTGRRETQYF
>TRBJ2-5|TRBV5-1
CASSLLDRRRVQETQYF
>TRBJ1-4|TRBV5-1
CASSSQGAANEKLFF
>TRBJ1-2|TRBV6-5
CASSLSGGQVGGYTF
>TRBJ2-7|TRBV7-8
CASSQAGGLSYEQYF
>TRBJ2-7|TRBV27
CASSSAGTTNYEQYF
>TRBJ2-1|TRBV6-6
CASSYVSSNEQFF
>TRBJ1-1|TRBV7-9
CASSRETEAFF
>TRBJ2-2|TRBV7-9
CASSLTAGFETGELFF
>TRBJ2-7|TRBV11-3
CASSLTGTATYEQYF
>TRBJ2-1|TRBV3-1
CASSLPGRPYNEQFF
>TRBJ2-1|TRBV5-1
CASSSGTPTYNEQFF
>TRBJ2-3|TRBV5-6
CASIGRRDYTDTQYF
>TRBJ1-1|TRBV5-1
CASSFRRGSENTEAFF
>TRBJ2-2|TRBV2
CASRDRGAGELFF
>TRBJ1-5|TRBV19
CASSKGLQPQHF